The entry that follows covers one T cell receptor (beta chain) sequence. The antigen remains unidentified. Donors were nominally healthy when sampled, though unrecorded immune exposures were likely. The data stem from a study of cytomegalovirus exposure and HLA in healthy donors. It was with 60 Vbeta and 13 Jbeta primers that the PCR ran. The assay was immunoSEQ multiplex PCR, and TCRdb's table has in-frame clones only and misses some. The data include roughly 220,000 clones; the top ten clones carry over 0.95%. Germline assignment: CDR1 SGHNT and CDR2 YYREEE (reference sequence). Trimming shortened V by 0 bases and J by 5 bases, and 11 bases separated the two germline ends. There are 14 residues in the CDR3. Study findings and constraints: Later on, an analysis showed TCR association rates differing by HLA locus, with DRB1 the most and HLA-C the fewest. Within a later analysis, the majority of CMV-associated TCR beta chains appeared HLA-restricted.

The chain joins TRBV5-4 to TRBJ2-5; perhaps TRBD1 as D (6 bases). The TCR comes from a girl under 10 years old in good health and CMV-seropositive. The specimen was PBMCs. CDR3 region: CASSLEDRGETQYF. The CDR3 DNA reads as TGTGCCAGCAGCTTGGAGGACAGAGGGGAGACCCAGTACTTC.